The count of the clone carrying this TCR beta chain is one. These data come from a study of blood T cell repertoires in COVID-19. Study-level information: The United States, Italy and Spain were the sources of the acute and convalescent COVID-19 samples.

In assigning cohorts, the study relied on participant-reported clinical history. Original processing notes: Scientists estimated how many nucleated cells there were by amplifying reference gene primers. Clones were read by immunoSEQ multiplex PCR, and TCRdb kept only the in-frame ones, dropping some. V and J calls and clone size follow that table, whereas D and trimming were derived from the DNA. The table records some 130,000 clones, 65% to 90% of them present only once. This CDR3 has 16 residues. Germline lookup yields CDR1 MGHRA and CDR2 YSYEKL. Trimming cost V 1 base and J 3 bases, with 15 bases left between them.

The rearrangement joins TRBV4-1 to TRBJ1-1; D is ambiguous. Sequenced input: PBMCs or T cells enriched from blood (not recorded which). This TCR was sampled from a woman aged 45-65 years who had recovered from COVID-19. Here the CDR3 DNA reads TGCGCCAGCAGCCAAGCCACCTTTCGGTTGGACACTGAAGCTTTCTTT. It codes for CASSQATFRLDTEAFF.